The 9 T cell receptor beta chains below all came from one sample that was sequenced in a study of cytomegalovirus exposure and HLA in healthy donors (dated by TCRdb to 2017 to 2019). The library was built by means of the immunoSEQ multiplex PCR assay. A mixture of 60 forward primers for TCR Vbeta segments and 13 reverse primers for TCR Jbeta segments was used in the multiplex PCR. TCRdb provides this immuneACCESS table in a form limited to in-frame rearrangements. Some clones are lacking; in checked studies, under half of them reflect an unresolved V gene, and why the rest are absent is not known. The sample data list 120,000 to 150,000 clones, and 70% to 85% of these were observed just once. The ten largest clones take up about 2% of the sample. Sequenced: PBMCs. All receptors come from a man in his forties in good health and CMV-seronegative.

The rearrangement joins TRBV7-9 to TRBJ1-1, with D possibly TRBD1 on 5 matching bases. V lost 4 bases and J 7 bases, leaving 16 bases between the germline ends. CDR1 is SEHNR, CDR2 FQNEAQ, per germline (reference sequence). This CDR3 is 14 amino acids long. The CDR3 sequence is CASSSGREILEAFF. The CDR3 DNA reads as TGTGCCAGCAGCTCGGGACGGGAGATACTTGAAGCTTTCTTT. Full variable domain (rest looked up from reference TRBV7-9 and TRBJ1-1): DTGVSQNPRHKITKRGQNVTFRCDPISEHNRLYWYRQTLGQGPEFLTYFQNEAQLEKSRLLSDRFSAERPKGSFSTLEIQRTEQGDSAMYLCASSSGREILEAFFGQGTRLTVV.

CDR3 amino acids: CASSPFVSSGDPLEQYF. Here the CDR3 DNA reads TGTGCCAGCAGCCCCTTCGTATCTAGCGGGGACCCTCTCGAGCAGTACTTC. V gene TRBV4-2 combines with J gene TRBJ2-7; 9 bases match TRBD2. This CDR3 is 17 amino acids long. Germline CDR1 LGHNA, CDR2 YNFKEQ. The ends lost 4 bases at V and 6 bases at J; junction bases unmatched: 16.

The V call is TRBV7-2, the J call TRBJ2-7, with 11 bases that match TRBD2. V shed 1 base, J shed 4 bases, and the junction held 12 bases outside the gene matches. This CDR3 contains 18 residues. The germline V gene has CDR1 SGHTA and CDR2 FQGNSA. CDR3 in amino acids: CASSLVGWGLADNYEQYF. CDR3 nucleotides: TGTGCCAGCAGCTTAGTAGGATGGGGACTAGCGGATAATTACGAGCAGTACTTC.

This clone was counted a few times. The chain joins TRBV2 to TRBJ2-5, with 10 bases fitting TRBD2. Trimming took 7 bases from V and 0 from J; bases not matched to a gene: 8. This CDR3 is built from 16 residues. CDR1 and CDR2 from the germline V gene are SNHLY and FYNNEI. In nucleotides, the CDR3 is TGTGCCAGCATCGGGGGTAGCGGGAGGTACCAAGAGACCCAGTACTTC. This encodes CASIGGSGRYQETQYF.

V is TRBV7-6 and J is TRBJ2-1; TRBD2 matches 15 bases. The CDR3 length is 17 residues. After removal of 0 bases from V and 9 bases from J, the junction contained 6 bases not matched to a gene. Germline V gene sequence: CDR1 SGHVS, CDR2 FNYEAQ. The CDR3 coding sequence is TGTGCCAGCAGCTTAGCCGGGACTAGCGGGGGGCTCACTGAGCAGTTCTTC. Protein product: CASSLAGTSGGLTEQFF.

The rearrangement links TRBV7-2 to TRBJ2-1; 14 bases fit TRBD2. The CDR3 runs to 17 residues. V shed 4 bases and J 6 bases; nucleotides not matched to a gene: 8. Germline lookup yields CDR1 SGHTA and CDR2 FQGNSA. The CDR3 reads CASSSRLAGGQGNEQFF. The DNA for the CDR3 is TGTGCCAGCAGCTCTCGACTAGCGGGGGGGCAGGGCAATGAGCAGTTCTTC.

This clone has only a few counts. This chain uses TRBV2 with TRBJ2-7; possible D gene TRBD1, 5 bases. Between the trimmed V and J ends, which lost 6 bases and 2 bases, there was a span of 14 bases. There are 14 residues in the CDR3. CDR1 and CDR2 (germline): SNHLY, FYNNEI. The CDR3 nucleotides read TGTGCCAGCAGCGCCTCAACAGGTGCCTACGAGCAGTACTTC. Amino acids: CASSASTGAYEQYF.

The V and J genes are TRBV2 and TRBJ2-7; D is perhaps TRBD1 (6 bases). Trimming left V 4 bases short and J 1 base short, with 8 bases between. Germline V CDR1 and CDR2: SNHLY, FYNNEI. CDR3 length: 13 residues. CDR3 sequence reads: CASSGTESYEQYF. The CDR3 DNA sequence: TGTGCCAGCAGTGGGACAGAATCCTACGAGCAGTACTTC.

Points on this clone: One end of the junction is discordant with germline, which a read error may explain. The chain has TRBV27 and TRBJ2-7; D might be TRBD2 (7 bases). Germline CDR1 is MNHEY and CDR2 is SMNVEV (reference sequence). The CDR3 is 16 residues long. In nucleotides, the CDR3 is TGTGCCAGCAGTTCCCTCGAAGCGGGGACACCCTACGGGCAGTACTTC. Amino acids: CASSSLEAGTPYGQYF.